These T cell receptor beta chains were read from a single sample in a study. TCRdb reprocessed the RT-PCR reads via MiXCR and lists one record per CDR3 protein. The top ten hold 3.6% of the sample, which has approximately 720,000 distinct CDR3 sequences, more than 13% seen once. Input material: memory CD4+ T cells from blood. These receptors all come from a female donor in good health, serving as a healthy control. CDR3s include the opening cysteine and the closing phenylalanine or tryptophan. D genes are given only for firm matches. Rows give clone size only sometimes, using once, few, many, or a class for an expanded clone.

TRBJ2-3,NA,TRBV29-1,NA,TGCAGCCGAATAGGGGGGGCAGATACGCAGTATTTT,CSRIGGADTQYF
TRBJ2-2,TRBD2,TRBV20-1,few,TGCAGTGTTAATAGCGGGGCGGCAGGCGCCGGGGAGCTGTTTTTT,CSVNSGAAGAGELFF
TRBJ2-3,TRBD2,TRBV7-9,few,TGTGCCAGCAGCTTACTAGCGGGACTCCTCACAGATACGCAGTATTTT,CASSLLAGLLTDTQYF
TRBJ2-5,TRBD1,TRBV5-1,few,TGCGCCAGCAGCATATCCGGGACAGGGGAGGAGACCCAGTACTTC,CASSISGTGEETQYF
TRBJ1-2,NA,TRBV6-5,few,TGTGCCAGCAGTTGGGGACAAGAATATGGCTACACCTTC,CASSWGQEYGYTF
TRBJ2-2,NA,TRBV27,NA,TGTGCCAGCAGGGATCCCGGGGAGCTGTTTTTT,CASRDPGELFF
TRBJ2-7,TRBD1,TRBV28,NA,TGTGCCAGCTGGCGGGACAGGGGGCTCCACGAGCAGTACTTC,CASWRDRGLHEQYF
TRBJ1-2,TRBD1,TRBV7-3,few,TGTGCCAGCAGCTTAGGGACAGGGGACAGCGGCTACACCTTC,CASSLGTGDSGYTF
TRBJ1-1,NA,TRBV6-5,many,TGTGCCAGCAGTATTTCGACCCCGAGGGTGACTTTCTTT,CASSISTPRVTFF
TRBJ1-5,TRBD1,TRBV4-1,few,TGCGCCAGCAGCCAAGATGCGTTCGACAGGGGTCATCAGCCCCAGCATTTT,CASSQDAFDRGHQPQHF
TRBJ2-4,NA,TRBV5-1,many,TGCGCCAGCAGCTTGGGGCCGGCCAAAAACATTCAGTACTTC,CASSLGPAKNIQYF
TRBJ2-2,NA,TRBV27,few,TGTGCCAGCAGTTTGACAGTTCTGATAAGTTACACCGGGGAGCTGTTTTTT,CASSLTVLISYTGELFF
TRBJ2-3,NA,TRBV7-9,NA,TGTGCCAGCAGCTTAACCGATTTCACAGATACGCAGTATTTT,CASSLTDFTDTQYF
TRBJ2-5,TRBD1,TRBV5-1,few,TGCGCCAGCAGCTTGGGTTCCGGGACAGGGCAAGAGACCCAGTACTTC,CASSLGSGTGQETQYF
TRBJ1-5,NA,TRBV4-1,few,TGCGCCAGCAGCCAAGATTATGAGGGGCCCAATCAGCCCCAGCATTTT,CASSQDYEGPNQPQHF
TRBJ1-1,NA,TRBV27,few,TGTGCCAGCACCCTAGCGGACACTGAAGCTTTCTTT,CASTLADTEAFF
TRBJ2-4,TRBD1,TRBV5-5,NA,TGTGCCAGCAGCTTCTTACCGGGACAGGGTATCGGAGACATTCAGTACTTC,CASSFLPGQGIGDIQYF
TRBJ2-7,NA,TRBV5-1,many,TGCGCCAGCAGCTTGGAAGGGGCGGAGTACTTC,CASSLEGAEYF
TRBJ1-5,NA,TRBV28,NA,TGTGCCAGCAGCGGACAGCTTAGCAATCAGCCCCAGCATTTT,CASSGQLSNQPQHF
TRBJ2-7,NA,TRBV10-3,many,TGTGCCATCAGTGAGGGGTTCCCTAGCTCCTACGAGCAGTACTTC,CAISEGFPSSYEQYF
TRBJ2-3,NA,TRBV7-2,many,TGTGCCAGCAGCTCGGTCGGACTTTCTAGCACAGATACGCAGTATTTT,CASSSVGLSSTDTQYF
TRBJ1-1,TRBD1,TRBV7-2,few,TGTGCCAGCAGGTCGTCAGGGGGGATGAACACTGAAGCTTTCTTT,CASRSSGGMNTEAFF
TRBJ1-5,NA,TRBV6-5,many,TGTGCCAGCGGGGCCGACAATCAGCCCCAGCATTTT,CASGADNQPQHF
TRBJ1-6,TRBD1,TRBV20-1,few,TGCAGTGCTAGCCCCACAACGGGGCAGGGGGTCCATTCACCCCTCCACTTT,CSASPTTGQGVHSPLHF
TRBJ1-1,NA,TRBV20-1,NA,TGCAGTGCTAGAAGGGGGGGGTCGCACACTGAAGCTTTCTTT,CSARRGGSHTEAFF
TRBJ1-6,NA,TRBV5-1,NA,TGCGCCAGCAGCTTGGACAGGAGGCGGGCTAATTCACCCCTCCACTTT,CASSLDRRRANSPLHF
TRBJ1-4,TRBD1,TRBV12-3/TRBV12-4,many,TGTGCCAGCAGTTTTAGGACAGGGAATGAAAAACTGTTTTTT,CASSFRTGNEKLFF
TRBJ2-3,TRBD2,TRBV5-1,many,TGCGCCAGCAGCTTGGAGGTAGCGGGCGGTGATACGCAGTATTTT,CASSLEVAGGDTQYF
TRBJ2-5,NA,TRBV5-1,NA,TGCGCCAGCAGCTTAATGGGTACGGGAGAAGAGACCCAGTACTTC,CASSLMGTGEETQYF
TRBJ1-1,NA,TRBV7-2,few,TGTGCCAGCAGCTTAGGGAAGGGTTTTGAAGCTTTCTTT,CASSLGKGFEAFF
TRBJ1-6,NA,TRBV27,NA,TGTGCCAGCAGTCGGGGAGGGGCGAGCTCCTATAATTCACCCCTCCACTTT,CASSRGGASSYNSPLHF
TRBJ1-5,NA,TRBV5-1,NA,TGCGCCAGCAGCTTGGTGGCAGGGCCGAATCAGCCCCAGCATTTT,CASSLVAGPNQPQHF
TRBJ2-5,NA,TRBV10-3,many,TGTGCCATCAGTGAGTCCTTGGGCGGGCCACAAGAGACCCAGTACTTC,CAISESLGGPQETQYF
TRBJ2-5,TRBD1,TRBV12-3/TRBV12-4,many,TGTGCCAGCACCAAATCAGGGGGAGAGACCCAGTACTTC,CASTKSGGETQYF
TRBJ1-4,NA,TRBV11-2,NA,TGTGCCAGCAACCCGCTAGAAACTAATGAAAAACTGTTTTTT,CASNPLETNEKLFF
TRBJ2-3,TRBD2,TRBV20-1,few,TGCAGTGAATGGGGCGGGGGTAGCACAGATACGCAGTATTTT,CSEWGGGSTDTQYF